One sample yielded the 3 T cell receptor beta chains listed below, sequenced in a study of cytomegalovirus exposure and HLA in healthy donors. The PCR was carried out with 60 Vbeta primers and 13 Jbeta primers. Assay used: immunoSEQ multiplex PCR; TCRdb lists only in-frame clones, some missing. The sample has about 150,000 clones; around three quarters are singletons. Material: PBMCs. The receptors come from a woman in her thirties or forties in good health and CMV-seropositive.

This chain uses TRBV7-3 with TRBJ2-2; a possible D gene is TRBD1 (6 bases). The ends were cut back, 5 bases at V and 1 base at J, with 11 bases in the middle. CDR1 SGHTA and CDR2 FQGTGA come from the germline V gene. This CDR3 comprises 15 residues. The CDR3 sequence: CASSPMTGNTGELFF. In DNA form, the CDR3 reads TGTGCCAGCAGCCCTATGACAGGGAACACCGGGGAGCTGTTTTTT.

The chain has TRBV28 and TRBJ1-1, with a tentative D call TRBD1 (5 bases). Germline assignment: CDR1 MDHEN and CDR2 SYDVKM. The CDR3 consists of 13 residues. V was clipped by 4 bases and J by 2 bases, with 8 bases between them. CDR3 loop: CASSSGLNTEAFF. DNA of the CDR3: TGTGCCAGCAGTTCGGGACTTAACACTGAAGCTTTCTTT.

Only a few counts were recorded for this clone. V is TRBV30 and J is TRBJ2-7; D not certain. V was trimmed by 0 bases and J by 1 base, leaving 4 bases between them. The CDR3 runs 12 residues. Germline CDR1 and CDR2: GTSNPN and SVGIG (reference sequence). The CDR3 sequence is CAWSVLSYEQYF. CDR3 bases: TGTGCCTGGAGTGTACTGTCCTACGAGCAGTACTTC.